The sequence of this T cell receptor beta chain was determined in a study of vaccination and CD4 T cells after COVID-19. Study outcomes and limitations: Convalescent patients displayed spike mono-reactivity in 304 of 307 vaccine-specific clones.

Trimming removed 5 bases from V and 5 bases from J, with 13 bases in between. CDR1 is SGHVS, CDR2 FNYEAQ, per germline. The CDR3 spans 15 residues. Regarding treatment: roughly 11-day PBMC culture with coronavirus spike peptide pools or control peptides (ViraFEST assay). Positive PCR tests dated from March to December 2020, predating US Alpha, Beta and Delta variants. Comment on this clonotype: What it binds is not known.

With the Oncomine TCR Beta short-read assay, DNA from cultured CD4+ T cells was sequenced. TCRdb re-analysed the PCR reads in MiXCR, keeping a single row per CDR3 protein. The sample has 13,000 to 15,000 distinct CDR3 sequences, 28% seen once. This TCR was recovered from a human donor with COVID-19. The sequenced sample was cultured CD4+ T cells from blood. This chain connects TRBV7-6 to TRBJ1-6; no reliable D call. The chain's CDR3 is CASSRSEVNNSPLHF. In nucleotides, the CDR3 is TGTGCCAGCAGCCGTTCCGAGGTTAATAATTCACCCCTCCACTTT.